These 5 T cell receptor beta chains came from one sample sequenced in a study of cytomegalovirus exposure and HLA in healthy donors. Sequencing was performed with immunoSEQ multiplex PCR; in TCRdb, only in-frame clones are kept and a portion is missing. Of over 200,000 clones listed, roughly 84% were seen once; the top ten hold 1.5% to 2%. Specimen: PBMCs. The receptors come from a woman under 30 in good health and CMV-seropositive.

Concerning this clone: The identical CDR3 is also encoded by other nucleotide sequences in the sample. The V and J genes are TRBV29-1 and TRBJ1-1; D may be TRBD1 (6 bases). V dropped 3 bases and J dropped 1 base, with 6 bases sitting between them. The CDR3 runs to 12 residues. Looked up from germline, CDR1 is SQVTM and CDR2 is ANQGSEA. Written as DNA, the CDR3 is TGCAGCGTTGAGGACAGGAACACTGAAGCTTTCTTT. It is translated as CSVEDRNTEAFF.

In nucleotides, the CDR3 is TGCGCCAGCAGCTTGGCCGGGACAGGCAATCAGCCCCAGCATTTT. This sequence encodes CASSLAGTGNQPQHF. This chain uses TRBV5-1 with TRBJ1-5; the match to TRBD1 covers 7 bases. The germline V gene encodes CDR1 SGHRS and CDR2 YFSETQ. V lost 0 bases to trimming and J lost 2 bases; unmatched junction nucleotides: 2. The CDR3 contains 15 residues.

V is TRBV2 and J is TRBJ2-7, with 7 nucleotides matching TRBD2. Trimming took 7 bases from V and 6 from J; bases not matched to a gene: 6. Germline V CDR1 and CDR2: SNHLY, FYNNEI. The CDR3 extends over 12 amino acids. This CDR3 reads CASTWAGAEQYF. The CDR3 DNA sequence: TGTGCCAGCACTTGGGCGGGAGCCGAGCAGTACTTC.

The chain carries TRBV6-5 and TRBJ1-5; D gene unclear. The V and J ends lost 6 bases and 3 bases respectively, with 12 bases between them. In germline, CDR1 is MNHEY, CDR2 SVGAGI. This CDR3 comprises 14 residues. The CDR3 bases are TGTGCCAGCAGCGCCAGCGAATTCAATCAGCCCCAGCATTTT. This translates into CASSASEFNQPQHF.

The chain carries TRBV9 and TRBJ2-7; D is possibly TRBD1 (5 bases). The germline V gene encodes CDR1 SGDLS and CDR2 YYNGEE. The CDR3 extends over 14 amino acids. With 3 bases removed from V and 0 bases from J, the gap between germline ends came to 10 bases. CDR3 bases: TGTGCCAGCAGCGGAGGACAAAGCTCCTACGAGCAGTACTTC. Translation: CASSGGQSSYEQYF. Full variable domain (outside the CDR3, taken from reference TRBV9 and TRBJ2-7): DSGVTQTPKHLITATGQRVTLRCSPRSGDLSVYWYQQSLDQGLQFLIQYYNGEERAKGNILERFSAQQFPDLHSELNLSSLELGDSALYFCASSGGQSSYEQYFGPGTRLTVT.